This T cell receptor (beta chain) appears in the sequencing data of a study of monozygotic twins with inflammatory bowel disease. TCRdb reanalyzed the 5' RACE reads, giving one entry per CDR3 protein sequence and no DNA. This listing includes approximately 420,000 distinct CDR3 sequences. The CDR3 consists of 14 residues. CDR1 and CDR2 (germline): DFQATT, SNEGSKA (reference sequence). The chain has TRBV20-1 and TRBJ1-5. Sequencing input: blood. The sequence derives from a human donor with ulcerative colitis or Crohn's disease, or a healthy co-twin of an affected twin (not recorded which). The CDR3 sequence: CSARGTGSNQPQHF.